Shown below are 15 T cell receptor beta chains from a single sample sequenced in a study of a mutant IDH1 vaccine in newly diagnosed glioma. Sequencing used immunoSEQ multiplex PCR; TCRdb keeps in-frame clones, though not all of them. The table has fewer than 45,000 clones, roughly 79% seen once. Their antigen targets remain unknown. Indicated time point: week 35, safety follow-up. Doses of 300 ug of mutant IDH1 20-mer peptide were given with topical imiquimod. The sample consisted of PBMCs, taken from a glioma patient whose treatment included an IDH1 peptide vaccine. These receptors were collected from a woman between 40 and 55 years old with glioma. Some clones in this sample may be carry-over from other donors' samples.

The table lists this clone with a count of one. This rearrangement joins TRBV7-9 to TRBJ2-7; D ambiguous. The V end was cut by 5 bases, the J end by 4 bases, with 9 bases between. There are 12 residues in the CDR3. Germline V gives CDR1 SEHNR, CDR2 FQNEAQ (reference sequence). For the CDR3, the DNA is TGTGCCAGCAGCGCCCATCCATACGAGCAGTACTTC. Protein sequence: CASSAHPYEQYF. The whole variable domain, remainder taken from reference TRBV7-9 and TRBJ2-7, is DTGVSQNPRHKITKRGQNVTFRCDPISEHNRLYWYRQTLGQGPEFLTYFQNEAQLEKSRLLSDRFSAERPKGSFSTLEIQRTEQGDSAMYLCASSAHPYEQYFGPGTRLTVT.

The V and J genes are TRBV28 and TRBJ2-7; D is perhaps TRBD2 (6 bases). This CDR3 is 12 amino acids long. Trimming removed 8 bases at V and 6 bases at J, with 14 bases between. From germline, CDR1 is MDHEN and CDR2 SYDVKM. CDR3 in amino acids: CASRLVGGEQYF. The CDR3 coding sequence is TGTGCCAGCCGACTCGTGGGGGGCGAGCAGTACTTC.

The rearrangement joins TRBV7-8 to TRBJ1-3, with D uncertain. This CDR3 region has 16 residues. The V gene's germline CDR1 is SGHVS and CDR2 FQNEAQ. The V end was cut by 3 bases, the J end by 0 bases, with 12 bases between. For the CDR3, the DNA is TGTGCCAGCAGCTTCACCCTACACAACTCTGGAAACACCATATATTTT. It is translated as CASSFTLHNSGNTIYF. Combining the CDR3 with reference TRBV7-8 and TRBJ1-3 gives the whole variable domain GAGVSQSPRYKVAKRGQDVALRCDPISGHVSLFWYQQALGQGPEFLTYFQNEAQLDKSGLPSDRFFAERPEGSVSTLKIQRTQQEDSAVYLCASSFTLHNSGNTIYFGEGSWLTVV.

V is TRBV29-1 and J is TRBJ1-2, with D perhaps TRBD1 (6 bases). V lost 1 base, J lost 3 bases, and 24 bases lay in between. Germline values: CDR1 SQVTM, CDR2 ANQGSEA. The CDR3 has 18 amino acids. The CDR3 spells CSVEGGFGGRISDYGYTF. The CDR3 bases are TGCAGCGTTGAAGGGGGGTTTGGGGGGCGCATTTCGGACTATGGCTACACCTTC.

The chain links TRBV4-3 to TRBJ2-6, with D maybe TRBD2 (6 bases). From germline, CDR1 is LGHNA and CDR2 YSLEER. The CDR3 sequence is 18 residues long. The V end lost 0 bases, the J end lost 0 bases, and 12 bases lay between the germline ends. The chain's CDR3 is CASSQDSEGRSGANVLTF. The CDR3 coding sequence is TGCGCCAGCAGCCAAGATTCGGAGGGGCGCTCTGGGGCCAACGTCCTGACTTTC.

CDR3 coding DNA: TGTGCCAGCAGCTTGGGGACAGGGAGTGAGTACTTC. This encodes CASSLGTGSEYF. The V call is TRBV5-4, the J call TRBJ2-7; 8 nucleotides match TRBD1. This CDR3 comprises 12 residues. From germline, CDR1 is SGHNT and CDR2 YYREEE (reference sequence). Trimming cost V 0 bases and J 11 bases; bases outside gene matches: 4.

The CDR3 DNA sequence: TGTGCCAGCTGGCCCCGAGGAGAGACCCAGTACTTC. Protein product: CASWPRGETQYF. This chain links TRBV7-8 with TRBJ2-5; no reliable D call. Per the germline V gene, CDR1 is SGHVS and CDR2 is FQNEAQ. The V and J ends lost 8 bases and 4 bases respectively, with 11 bases between them. The CDR3 runs 12 residues.

This chain joins TRBV4-3 and TRBJ2-5; D is perhaps TRBD2 (7 bases). The CDR3 is made up of 14 amino acids. The ends were cut back, 2 bases at V and 5 bases at J, with 12 bases in the middle. Germline V CDR1 and CDR2: LGHNA, YSLEER. The CDR3 spells CASSQRGAGETQYF. The CDR3 DNA sequence: TGCGCCAGCAGCCAACGGGGGGCTGGGGAGACCCAGTACTTC.

The rearrangement links TRBV7-8 to TRBJ2-7; TRBD1 is a possible D gene (6 bases). With 0 bases removed from V and 4 bases from J, the gap between germline ends came to 19 bases. Germline CDR1 is SGHVS and CDR2 is FQNEAQ. This CDR3 is built from 17 residues. The CDR3 DNA sequence: TGTGCCAGCAGCTTAGCGCCGTTGACAGGTGTGCGGTACGAGCAGTACTTC. It codes for CASSLAPLTGVRYEQYF.

This clone came up a few times. V usage is TRBV4-2 and J usage is TRBJ1-1; D gene unclear. V was pared by 0 bases and J by 5 bases, with 13 bases between. The CDR3 runs 15 residues. Per the germline V gene, CDR1 is LGHNA and CDR2 is YNFKEQ. CDR3 sequence reads: CASSQEGVARTEAFF. The CDR3 nucleotides read TGTGCCAGCAGCCAAGAGGGCGTAGCGAGGACTGAAGCTTTCTTT.

The rearrangement uses TRBV2 and TRBJ2-7, with D perhaps matching TRBD1 (6 bases). V shed 8 bases and J shed 3 bases, with 17 bases lying between them. CDR1 and CDR2 (germline): SNHLY, FYNNEI. The CDR3 contains 14 residues. CDR3 protein: CASSVGGRNYEQYF. The CDR3 DNA sequence: TGTGCCAGCTCAGTAGGGGGACGGAACTACGAGCAGTACTTC. Combining the CDR3 with reference TRBV2 and TRBJ2-7 gives the whole variable domain EPEVTQTPSHQVTQMGQEVILRCVPISNHLYFYWYRQILGQKVEFLVSFYNNEISEKSEIFDDQFSVERPDGSNFTLKIRSTKLEDSAMYFCASSVGGRNYEQYFGPGTRLTVT.

The chain employs TRBV28 and TRBJ2-5, with D possibly matching TRBD1 (6 bases). Germline V gives CDR1 MDHEN, CDR2 SYDVKM. Trimming removed 7 bases at V and 0 bases at J, with 18 bases between. There are 16 residues in the CDR3. CDR3 in DNA: TGTGCCAGCACCTCAAACAGGGAACTGTACCAAGAGACCCAGTACTTC. This codes for CASTSNRELYQETQYF.

The chain combines TRBV14 with TRBJ2-4; D call uncertain. This CDR3 spans 13 amino acids. Trimming cost V 5 bases and J 6 bases, with 11 bases left between them. Germline V gene lookup returns CDR1 SGHDN and CDR2 FVKESK. The CDR3 here is CASSVGFPNIQYF. As DNA, the CDR3 is TGTGCCAGCAGCGTCGGCTTCCCAAACATTCAGTACTTC.

The rearrangement links TRBV2 to TRBJ1-3, with D unclear. Germline lookup yields CDR1 SNHLY and CDR2 FYNNEI. Trimming pared 3 bases from V and 0 bases from J, leaving 12 bases between. The length of the CDR3 is 16 residues. The DNA for the CDR3 is TGTGCCAGCAGTGACATGGTTTTGGGCTCTGGAAACACCATATATTTT. Translation: CASSDMVLGSGNTIYF.

The CDR3 nucleotides read TGTGCCAGCCTACGAGGGAGTTGGGGGGATCAGCCCCAGCATTTT. This translates into CASLRGSWGDQPQHF. The chain employs TRBV6-1 and TRBJ1-5, with a possible D match to TRBD1 (5 bases). This CDR3 has 15 amino acids. V dropped 8 bases and J dropped 5 bases, with 19 bases sitting between them. Per the germline V gene, CDR1 is MNHNS and CDR2 is SASEGT.